This entry describes one T cell receptor beta chain. The data originate from a study of regulatory T cells in long-lasting Graves disease. Between the trimmed V and J ends, which lost 1 base and 7 bases, there was a span of 13 bases. The length of the CDR3 is 14 residues. Germline lookup yields CDR1 SGHNT and CDR2 YENEEA. Arm-PCR of CDR3 regions with iRepertoire HTBI primers generated TCR beta libraries. TCRdb reprocessed the multiplex PCR reads with MiXCR, giving one entry per CDR3 protein. The profile covers about 220,000 distinct CDR3 sequences, with roughly 18% appearing a single time and about an eighth taken by the ten largest. Time point indicated: newly diagnosed GD, antithyroid drugs for less than 3 months. Preparation of the TCR library used RNA extracted from PBMCs. The sample also formed part of further work on T cells in Graves' hyperthyroidism and ophthalmopathy.

The V and J genes are TRBV11-3 and TRBJ1-2; D is perhaps TRBD1 (5 bases). This clonotype originated in a woman in her twenties or thirties with Graves disease. Material: peripheral blood mononuclear cells (PBMCs), obtained at new diagnosis, from a patient treated with antithyroid drugs. CDR3: CASSLGGGASGYTF. CDR3 sequence (DNA): TGTGCCAGCAGCTTAGGTGGTGGGGCAAGTGGCTACACCTTC.